A selection of T cell receptor beta chains follows, all from one sample in a study of human T cells and chemical hapten exposure. TCRdb passed the RACE reads through MiXCR, listing each CDR3 protein once. Among around 180,000 distinct CDR3 sequences listed, about 31% were seen once. This material consisted of whole blood, taken in connection with sensitization to the hapten diphenylcyclopropenone (DPC). The origin of the receptors is a woman in her twenties or thirties with alopecia areata. Some clones in this sample may be carry-over from other donors' samples. Both conserved end residues are part of each CDR3. D genes are given only for firm matches. Size values are once, few and many counts, or a class for expanded clones, and some rows have none.

clone_size: .; j_call: TRBJ2-3; v_call: TRBV12-3/TRBV12-4; d_call: TRBD2; cdr3_nt: TGTGCCAGCACCACCTGGACTAGCGGGGGGACAGATACGCAGTATTTT; cdr3_aa: CASTTWTSGGTDTQYF
clone_size: many; j_call: TRBJ2-1; v_call: TRBV28; d_call: .; cdr3_nt: TGTGCCAGCAAGGGCGGGGAGTCCTACAATGAGCAGTTCTTC; cdr3_aa: CASKGGESYNEQFF
clone_size: .; j_call: TRBJ2-1; v_call: TRBV7-2; d_call: .; cdr3_nt: TGTGCCAGCAGCTTAGGGGGGTTTGAGCAGTTCTTC; cdr3_aa: CASSLGGFEQFF
clone_size: .; j_call: TRBJ1-1; v_call: TRBV7-2; d_call: .; cdr3_nt: TGTGCCATCGACAGGATCCGAGCTTTCTTT; cdr3_aa: CAIDRIRAFF
clone_size: .; j_call: TRBJ2-1; v_call: TRBV4-1; d_call: TRBD2; cdr3_nt: TGCGCCAGCAGCCAGAGCTCTAGCGGGAGAAACAATGAGCAGTTCTTC; cdr3_aa: CASSQSSSGRNNEQFF
clone_size: .; j_call: TRBJ1-1; v_call: TRBV6-2/TRBV6-3; d_call: .; cdr3_nt: TGTGCCAGCAACGACGCCAGGGCCGAAGAGACTGAAGCTTTCTTT; cdr3_aa: CASNDARAEETEAFF
clone_size: .; j_call: TRBJ1-5; v_call: TRBV19; d_call: .; cdr3_nt: TGTGCCAGCAGCCTTTTAGAGGGCGCGGGCAATCAGCCCCAGCATTTT; cdr3_aa: CASSLLEGAGNQPQHF
clone_size: once; j_call: TRBJ1-3; v_call: TRBV15; d_call: TRBD1; cdr3_nt: TGTGCCACCCGGATACCGGGACAGGGTGGAAACACCATATATTTT; cdr3_aa: CATRIPGQGGNTIYF
clone_size: few; j_call: TRBJ1-2; v_call: TRBV28; d_call: .; cdr3_nt: TGTGCCAGCAGTCCCCCCCTCGCCCAGGGGCAGGACTATGGCTACACCTTC; cdr3_aa: CASSPPLAQGQDYGYTF
clone_size: few; j_call: TRBJ1-1; v_call: TRBV10-3; d_call: .; cdr3_nt: TGTGCCAGCAAGACAGGTACAAACACTGAAGCTTTCTTT; cdr3_aa: CASKTGTNTEAFF
clone_size: few; j_call: TRBJ2-1; v_call: TRBV5-1; d_call: .; cdr3_nt: TGCGCCAGCAGCTTGGGCGGCGGATACAATGAGCAGTTCTTC; cdr3_aa: CASSLGGGYNEQFF